Below, one T cell receptor (beta chain) is given with its context. Its antigen is still unknown. The data belong to a study of cytotoxic CD8 clonotypes in ibrutinib-treated CLL. TCRdb's table, derived via immunoSEQ multiplex PCR, lists solely in-frame clones and lacks some. The sample has some 140,000 clones, less than 90% seen once. Genomic DNA (roughly 1.8 micrograms) was obtained from cryopreserved PBMCs for construction of TCR beta libraries. The study, taken as a whole, reports: Sustained-remission and progressing patients' sampling times differed.

The CDR3 length is 14 residues. Germline lookup yields CDR1 MGHRA and CDR2 YSYEKL. The V gene lost 3 bases and the J gene lost 0 bases, with 8 bases spanning the gap. V usage is TRBV4-1 and J usage is TRBJ1-2, with D hard to call. Material: PBMCs, obtained after 24 months of ibrutinib treatment. This TCR derives from a human donor with chronic lymphocytic leukemia. The CDR3, as DNA: TGCGCCAGCAGCCACCCGGGGACTAACTATGGCTACACCTTC. Protein product: CASSHPGTNYGYTF.